This T cell receptor (beta chain) was sequenced during a study of CD8 T cells in ankylosing spondylitis. Quantitative barcoded 5'-RACE was used to prepare TCR beta libraries. In TCRdb, the 5' RACE reads were re-called with MiXCR into one record per CDR3 protein. The data contain 200,000 to 300,000 distinct CDR3 sequences, under 35% of them singletons. The CDR3 extends over 18 amino acids. Germline CDR1 and CDR2: SGHKS and YYEKEE (reference sequence). J lost 3 bases, V lost 3 bases, and 15 bases had no gene match. Study-wide results and limits: Clones linked to disease were reported to show significant enrichment in matched ankylosing spondylitis synovial fluid. Ankylosing spondylitis blood seemed to carry a telltale TCR beta motif made of eight highly homologous variants.

This clonotype was recorded a few times. Its specificity is unknown. V usage is TRBV5-5 and J usage is TRBJ2-5; 9 bases map to TRBD1. The sequencing sample was made of blood, either unsorted or a sorted T cell fraction (not recorded which). The clonotype comes from a male donor with ankylosing spondylitis or in good health (not recorded which). In nucleotides, the CDR3 is TGTGCCAGCAGCTCTGGGGACAGGGAATATTGGGTGAAAGAGACCCAGTACTTC. Amino acids: CASSSGDREYWVKETQYF.